The 10 T cell receptor beta chains presented below share a single source sample, sequenced in a study of shared clonotypes between healthy human individuals. The repertoire was sequenced with immunoSEQ multiplex PCR; TCRdb's copy has only in-frame clones and lacks some. Altogether 450,000 to 500,000 clones are present, roughly 80% being singletons, with the ten largest covering about an eighth. Sequenced material: PBMCs. These receptors originate from a woman aged 40 to 50 in good health. Some clones in this sample may be carry-over from other donors' samples.

The gene calls are TRBV30 and TRBJ1-5, with D unresolved. This CDR3 is built from 11 residues. Per germline, CDR1 GTSNPN and CDR2 SVGIG (reference sequence). The V end was cut by 5 bases, the J end by 0 bases, with 2 bases between. CDR3 nucleotides: TGTGCCTGGGGTAGCAATCAGCCCCAGCATTTT. Its protein is CAWGSNQPQHF.

The sample holds one count of this clone. This is likely an artifact of a read error, given a far larger clone one base away. Other DNA sequences in the same sample also yield this CDR3. V usage is TRBV7-9 and J usage is TRBJ2-5, with 12 bases aligning to TRBD2. CDR1 and CDR2 from the germline V gene are SEHNR and FQNEAQ (reference sequence). The CDR3 runs to 15 residues. CDR3 residues: CASTILAGGGETQYF. CDR3 sequence (DNA): TGTGCCAGCACGATACTAGCGGGAGGAGGTGAGACACAGTACTTC.

To note about this clone: It is likely a read error: a sequence one base away is far more abundant. The chain uses TRBV7-3 and TRBJ1-2; 7 bases agree with TRBD1. The germline V gene has CDR1 SGHTA and CDR2 FQGTGA. V lost 5 bases, J lost 1 base, and 4 bases stayed unmatched. The CDR3 consists of 14 residues. As DNA, the CDR3 is TGTGCCAGCAGCCCGGGACAGCGTAACTATGGCTACACCTTC. The encoded protein is CASSPGQRNYGYTF.

V and J are TRBV5-6 and TRBJ2-3, with D possibly being TRBD1 or TRBD2 (6 bases each). V shed 1 base and J shed 7 bases, with 19 bases lying between them. This CDR3 contains 16 residues. Germline V gene data show CDR1 as SGHDT and CDR2 as YYEEEE. CDR3 protein: CASSLNGGPSQYTQYF. In nucleotides, the CDR3 is TGTGCCAGCAGCTTGAATGGGGGGCCTAGCCAATATACGCAGTATTTT.

Here the CDR3 reads CASSPGTSGRVGEQYF. As DNA, the CDR3 is TGTGCCAGCTCACCTGGGACTAGCGGGAGGGTTGGCGAGCAGTACTTC. The chain couples TRBV18 to TRBJ2-7; TRBD2 matches 16 bases. Germline V gene sequence: CDR1 KGHSH, CDR2 LQKENI. The ends lost 3 bases at V and 6 bases at J; junction bases unmatched: 5. The CDR3 consists of 16 residues. Full variable domain (missing parts from reference TRBV18 and TRBJ2-7): NAGVMQNPRHLVRRRGQEARLRCSPMKGHSHVYWYRQLPEEGLKFMVYLQKENIIDESGMPKERFSAEFPKEGPSILRIQQVVRGDSAAYFCASSPGTSGRVGEQYFGPGTRLTVT.

A word on this clone: Additional DNA sequences in this sample encode the identical CDR3. This sequence joins TRBV10-3 and TRBJ1-2; 7 bases match TRBD1. The CDR3 spans 13 residues. The V gene's germline CDR1 is ENHRY and CDR2 SYGVKD. Losses at the gene ends were 7 bases for V and 5 bases for J; bases not matched to a gene: 7. Here the CDR3 reads CAITLDRTYGYTF. The CDR3 DNA follows: TGTGCCATCACACTGGACAGGACATATGGCTACACCTTC.

This clone has a single count. The rearrangement uses TRBV5-1 and TRBJ1-1; no clear D. Trimming removed 0 bases from V and 7 bases from J, with 16 bases in between. Germline V gene sequence: CDR1 SGHRS, CDR2 YFSETQ. There are 15 residues in the CDR3. The CDR3 loop is CASSLDPATGLEAFF. CDR3 nucleotides: TGCGCCAGCAGCTTGGATCCCGCCACTGGGCTTGAAGCTTTCTTT.

V usage is TRBV2 and J usage is TRBJ1-2; 10 nucleotides agree with TRBD1. The CDR3 has 14 amino acids. Per the germline V gene, CDR1 is SNHLY and CDR2 is FYNNEI. V shed 8 bases and J 2 bases; nucleotides not matched to a gene: 5. CDR3 in amino acids: CASLLGQGNYGYTF. The CDR3 nucleotides are TGTGCCAGCCTCCTGGGACAGGGGAACTATGGCTACACCTTC.

The chain couples TRBV6-5 to TRBJ1-5; 7 bases are shared with TRBD1. V trimming: 0 bases; J trimming: 12 bases; junction bases outside the gene matches: 8. Germline values: CDR1 MNHEY, CDR2 SVGAGI. The length of the CDR3 is 14 residues. CDR3 DNA sequence: TGTGCCAGCAGTTACTCGAGAGACAGGGTAAGCCAGCATTTT. Its translation is CASSYSRDRVSQHF.

The chain links TRBV28 to TRBJ1-2, with 8 bases fitting TRBD1. Trimming took 2 bases from V and 0 from J; bases not matched to a gene: 8. There are 17 residues in the CDR3. The germline V gene has CDR1 MDHEN and CDR2 SYDVKM. CDR3 nucleotides: TGTGCCAGCAGTTTAGGACAGGGATGGTCCTCTAACTATGGCTACACCTTC. This sequence encodes CASSLGQGWSSNYGYTF.